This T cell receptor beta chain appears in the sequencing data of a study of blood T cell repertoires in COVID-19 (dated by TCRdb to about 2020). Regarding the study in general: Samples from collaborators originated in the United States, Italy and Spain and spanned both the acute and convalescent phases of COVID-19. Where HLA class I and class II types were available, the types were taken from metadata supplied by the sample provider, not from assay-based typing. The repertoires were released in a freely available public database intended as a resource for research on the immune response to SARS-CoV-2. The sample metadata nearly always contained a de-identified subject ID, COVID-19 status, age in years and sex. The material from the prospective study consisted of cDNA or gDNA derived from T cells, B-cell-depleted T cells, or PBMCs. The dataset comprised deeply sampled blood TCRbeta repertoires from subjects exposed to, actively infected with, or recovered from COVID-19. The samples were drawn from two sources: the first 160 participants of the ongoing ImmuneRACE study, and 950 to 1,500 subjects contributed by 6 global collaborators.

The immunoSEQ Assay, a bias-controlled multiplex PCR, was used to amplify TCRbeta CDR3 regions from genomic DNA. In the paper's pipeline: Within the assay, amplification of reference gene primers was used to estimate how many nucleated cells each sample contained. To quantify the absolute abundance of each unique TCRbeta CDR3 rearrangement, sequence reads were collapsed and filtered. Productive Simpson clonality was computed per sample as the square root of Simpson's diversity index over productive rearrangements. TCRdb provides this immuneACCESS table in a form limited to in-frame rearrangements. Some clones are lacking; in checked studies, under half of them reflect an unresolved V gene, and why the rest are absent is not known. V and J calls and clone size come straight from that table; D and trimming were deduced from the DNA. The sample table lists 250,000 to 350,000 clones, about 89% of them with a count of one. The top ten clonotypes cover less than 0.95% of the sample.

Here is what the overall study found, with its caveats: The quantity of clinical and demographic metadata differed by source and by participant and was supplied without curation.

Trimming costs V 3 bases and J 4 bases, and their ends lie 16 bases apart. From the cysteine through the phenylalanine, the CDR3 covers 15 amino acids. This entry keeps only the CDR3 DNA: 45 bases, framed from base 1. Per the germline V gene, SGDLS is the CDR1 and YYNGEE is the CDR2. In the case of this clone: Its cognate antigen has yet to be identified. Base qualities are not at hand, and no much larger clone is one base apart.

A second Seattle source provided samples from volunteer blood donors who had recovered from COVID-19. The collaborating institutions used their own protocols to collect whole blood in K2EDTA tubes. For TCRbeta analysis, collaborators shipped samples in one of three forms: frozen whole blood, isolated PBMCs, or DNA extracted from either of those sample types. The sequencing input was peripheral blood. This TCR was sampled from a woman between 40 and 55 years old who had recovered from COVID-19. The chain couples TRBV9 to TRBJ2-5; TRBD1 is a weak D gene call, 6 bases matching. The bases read TGTGCCAGCAGCGCCGGAGACAGGCCTGGAGAGACCCAGTACTTC. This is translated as CASSAGDRPGETQYF.